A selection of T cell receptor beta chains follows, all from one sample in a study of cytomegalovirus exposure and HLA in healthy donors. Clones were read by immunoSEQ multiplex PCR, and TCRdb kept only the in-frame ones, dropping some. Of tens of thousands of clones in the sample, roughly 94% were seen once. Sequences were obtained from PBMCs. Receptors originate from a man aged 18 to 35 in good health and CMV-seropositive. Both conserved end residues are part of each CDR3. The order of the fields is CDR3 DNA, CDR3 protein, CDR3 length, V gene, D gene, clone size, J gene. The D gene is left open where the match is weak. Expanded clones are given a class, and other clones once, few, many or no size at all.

DNA: TGTGCCAACACACTGAACACTGAAGCTTTCTTT
CDR3: CANTLNTEAFF
length: 11
V: TRBV2
D: -
size: -
J: TRBJ1-1

DNA: TGTGCCAGCAGTTCGGACAGGGGAAGGAGTGGGGCCAACGTCCTGACTTTC
CDR3: CASSSDRGRSGANVLTF
length: 17
V: TRBV28
D: TRBD1
size: -
J: TRBJ2-6

DNA: TGCGCCAGCAGCCAAACCGGACTAGCGGGGAACACAGATACGCAGTATTTT
CDR3: CASSQTGLAGNTDTQYF
length: 17
V: TRBV4-1
D: TRBD2
size: -
J: TRBJ2-3

DNA: TGTGCCAGCAGCTACCCGACAGGTGGGACCGGCTATGGCTACACCTTC
CDR3: CASSYPTGGTGYGYTF
length: 16
V: TRBV7-9
D: -
size: once
J: TRBJ1-2

DNA: TGTGCCAGCAGCTTAGTCAGGGTCCAAGAGACCCAGTACTTC
CDR3: CASSLVRVQETQYF
length: 14
V: TRBV11-2
D: -
size: once
J: TRBJ2-5

DNA: TGTGCCAGCAGTTTAACAGGGGGCGCTGGTGGCGAGCAGTACTTC
CDR3: CASSLTGGAGGEQYF
length: 15
V: TRBV27
D: TRBD1
size: -
J: TRBJ2-7

DNA: TGTGCCAGCAGCTACTCAGGGGAAGGGTGGGAGCAGTTCTTC
CDR3: CASSYSGEGWEQFF
length: 14
V: TRBV7-3
D: -
size: -
J: TRBJ2-1

DNA: TGTGCCAGCAGTTACGGCGGAGGGACAGATTACAATGAGCAGTTCTTC
CDR3: CASSYGGGTDYNEQFF
length: 16
V: TRBV6-5
D: -
size: -
J: TRBJ2-1

DNA: TGCAGCGTTACCGGCCTCCCTAGCGGCACAGATACGCAGTATTTT
CDR3: CSVTGLPSGTDTQYF
length: 15
V: TRBV29-1
D: -
size: -
J: TRBJ2-3

DNA: TGTGCCAGCAGCGTAGCTACAGGACAGGGGCGTATAGAGACCCAGTACTTC
CDR3: CASSVATGQGRIETQYF
length: 17
V: TRBV9
D: TRBD1
size: -
J: TRBJ2-5

DNA: TGTGCCAGTGTCGAACAGGGGTTGTATAATTCACCCCTCCACTTT
CDR3: CASVEQGLYNSPLHF
length: 15
V: TRBV19
D: TRBD1
size: once
J: TRBJ1-6

DNA: TGTGCCAGCAGCGTAGGGCCCGGACAGGCTGAGCAGTTCTTC
CDR3: CASSVGPGQAEQFF
length: 14
V: TRBV9
D: TRBD1
size: -
J: TRBJ2-1

DNA: TGTGCCAGCTCCGGAACTACAGGAAACACCATATATTTT
CDR3: CASSGTTGNTIYF
length: 13
V: TRBV18
D: -
size: once
J: TRBJ1-3

DNA: TGTGCCACCAGCAGAAGTCCCCAAGGTGAGGAAAAGGAGGATCAGCCCCAGCATTTT
CDR3: CATSRSPQGEEKEDQPQHF
length: 19
V: TRBV15
D: -
size: -
J: TRBJ1-5

DNA: TGTGCCAGTAGTATAGTGAGGGCGGGAGGCACTGAGCAGTTCTTC
CDR3: CASSIVRAGGTEQFF
length: 15
V: TRBV19
D: TRBD2
size: -
J: TRBJ2-1

DNA: TGTGCCAGCAGGGCCACAGATACGCAGTATTTT
CDR3: CASRATDTQYF
length: 11
V: TRBV6-1
D: -
size: -
J: TRBJ2-3

DNA: TGTGCCAGCAGTAGACTAGCGGGAGGGGGCTCCTACGAGCAGTACTTC
CDR3: CASSRLAGGGSYEQYF
length: 16
V: TRBV9
D: TRBD2
size: -
J: TRBJ2-7

DNA: TGTGCCAGCAGCTACGGGACAATTAAGCAGTTCTTC
CDR3: CASSYGTIKQFF
length: 12
V: TRBV5-6
D: -
size: -
J: TRBJ2-1

DNA: TGTGCCAGCAGCTTAGGGTGGACTAAGCGGGAGGGCCCCGGGGAGCTGTTTTTT
CDR3: CASSLGWTKREGPGELFF
length: 18
V: TRBV11-2
D: TRBD2
size: -
J: TRBJ2-2

DNA: TGTGCCAGCAACCGGCGGGGGCAAGAGACCCAGTACTTC
CDR3: CASNRRGQETQYF
length: 13
V: TRBV9
D: TRBD2
size: -
J: TRBJ2-5

DNA: TGCAGCGTGATCCGGGACAGAGGGTACAATGAGCAGTTCTTC
CDR3: CSVIRDRGYNEQFF
length: 14
V: TRBV29-1
D: TRBD1
size: -
J: TRBJ2-1

DNA: TGTGCCAGCAGAAATTCGACACTCTGGCTGAATCAGCCCCAGCATTTT
CDR3: CASRNSTLWLNQPQHF
length: 16
V: TRBV14
D: -
size: -
J: TRBJ1-5

DNA: TGTGCCAGCAGCTTTTATAGGACAGGGGAAAAACTGTTTTTT
CDR3: CASSFYRTGEKLFF
length: 14
V: TRBV5-4
D: TRBD1
size: -
J: TRBJ1-4